This TCR beta chain was found in a study of blood T cell repertoires in COVID-19. Repertoires were generated with immunoSEQ multiplex PCR, while TCRdb's copy carries only in-frame clones and drops some. The sample consists of over 130,000 clones, about 77% of them appearing once. Unmatched junction bases numbered 16, after V lost 6 bases and J lost 10 bases. The CDR3 has 16 amino acids. In germline, CDR1 is WNHNN, CDR2 SYGVQD (reference sequence). This sequence was found in a woman aged 50 to 60 with active or convalescent COVID-19. The specimen was peripheral blood. The chain has TRBV10-1 and TRBJ2-1, with 9 positions matching TRBD2. The CDR3 loop reads CASSPRNAGGPAEQFF. The CDR3 region has the DNA TGCGCCAGCAGCCCCAGAAATGCGGGAGGGCCAGCGGAGCAGTTCTTC.